The entry that follows covers one TCR beta chain sequence. The sample comes from a study of blood T cell repertoires in COVID-19. Background on the study: Italy, Spain and the United States were the sources of the convalescent and acute COVID-19 samples. PBMCs, B-cell-depleted T cells, or T cells were the source of the cDNA or gDNA that made up the material.

Study processing details: Reference gene primer amplification gave nucleated cell count estimates. The method was immunoSEQ multiplex PCR; TCRdb's version includes in-frame clones alone and lacks a portion of them. The DNA was the basis for D and trimming; V, J and clone size are from that table. Among under 140,000 clones listed, over 65% were seen once. Germline V gene sequence: CDR1 LNHDA, CDR2 SQIVND (reference sequence). V was cut by 4 bases and J by 4 bases, with 11 bases left in between. CDR3 length equals 14 residues. Sequencing was performed on peripheral blood. This sequence joins TRBV19 and TRBJ1-5; TRBD1 is a possible D gene (6 bases). This TCR was sampled from an elderly woman with acute or convalescent COVID-19. The DNA for the CDR3 is TGTGCCAGTAGTACAATACAGGGTAATCAGCCCCAGCATTTT. It translates to CASSTIQGNQPQHF. Full variable domain (missing parts from reference TRBV19 and TRBJ1-5): DGGITQSPKYLFRKEGQNVTLSCEQNLNHDAMYWYRQDPGQGLRLIYYSQIVNDFQKGDIAEGYSVSREKKESFPLTVTSAQKNPTAFYLCASSTIQGNQPQHFGDGTRLSIL.